This T cell receptor beta chain derives from a study of a mutant IDH1 vaccine in newly diagnosed glioma. Overall study: Vaccine dosing followed radiotherapy by 4-6 weeks, or accompanied temozolomide cycles.

Notes on this clone: Antigen unknown.

The sample's time point: week 5, during vaccination. In the vaccine, a single dose held 300 ug of the mutant IDH1 20-mer peptide, along with topical imiquimod. The V and J ends lost 5 bases and 3 bases, in that order; junction bases with no gene match: 8. CDR1 and CDR2 from the germline V gene are MNHEY and SVGAGI. There are 15 residues in the CDR3. Sequencing was performed with immunoSEQ multiplex PCR; in TCRdb, only in-frame clones are kept and a portion is missing. The data hold around 30,000 clones, with around 58% observed a single time. The gene calls are TRBV6-5 and TRBJ2-7; 9 bases are shared with TRBD1. The TCR comes from a young woman with glioma. Sample: PBMCs, taken from a glioma patient whose treatment included an IDH1 peptide vaccine. The CDR3 reads CASSTGQGFIYEQYF. The DNA for the CDR3 is TGTGCCAGCAGTACGGGACAGGGCTTTATCTACGAGCAGTACTTC.